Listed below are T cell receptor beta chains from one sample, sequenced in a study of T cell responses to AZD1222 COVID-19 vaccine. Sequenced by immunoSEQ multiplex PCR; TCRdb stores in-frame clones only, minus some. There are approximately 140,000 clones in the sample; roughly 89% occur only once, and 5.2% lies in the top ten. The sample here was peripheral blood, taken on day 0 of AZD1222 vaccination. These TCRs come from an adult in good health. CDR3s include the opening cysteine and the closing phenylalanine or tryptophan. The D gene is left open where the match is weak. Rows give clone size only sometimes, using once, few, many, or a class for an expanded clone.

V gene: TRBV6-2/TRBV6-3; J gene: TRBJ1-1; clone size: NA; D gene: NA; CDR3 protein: CASSYSVTTGRAFF; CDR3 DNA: TGTGCCAGCAGTTACTCGGTCACAACTGGCCGAGCTTTCTTT
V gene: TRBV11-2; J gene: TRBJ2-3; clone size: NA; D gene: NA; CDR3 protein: CASSLIGDLTDTQYF; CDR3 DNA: TGTGCCAGCAGCTTAATAGGGGACCTCACAGATACGCAGTATTTT
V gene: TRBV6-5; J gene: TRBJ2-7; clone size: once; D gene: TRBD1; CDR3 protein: CASRTGQVIYEQYF; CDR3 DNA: TGTGCCAGCAGGACGGGACAGGTTATCTACGAGCAGTACTTC
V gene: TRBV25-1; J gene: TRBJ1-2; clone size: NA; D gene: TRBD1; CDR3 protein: CASGPGGGGYTF; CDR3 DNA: TGTGCCAGCGGGCCAGGGGGCGGTGGCTACACCTTC
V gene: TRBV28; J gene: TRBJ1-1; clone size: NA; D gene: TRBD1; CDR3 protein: CASTSPGQIGTEAFF; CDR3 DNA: TGTGCCAGCACTTCGCCGGGACAGATTGGCACTGAAGCTTTCTTT
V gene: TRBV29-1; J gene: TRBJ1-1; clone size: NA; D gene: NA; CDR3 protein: CSVAGVMNTEAFF; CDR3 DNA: TGCAGCGTGGCTGGGGTAATGAACACTGAAGCTTTCTTT
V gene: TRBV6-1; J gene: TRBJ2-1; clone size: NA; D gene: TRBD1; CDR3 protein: CASSELAGGDYNEQFF; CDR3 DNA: TGTGCCAGCAGTGAACTGGCAGGGGGCGACTACAATGAGCAGTTCTTC
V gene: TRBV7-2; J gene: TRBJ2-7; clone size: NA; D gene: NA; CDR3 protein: CASSFSYEQYF; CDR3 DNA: TGTGCCAGCAGCTTCAGTTACGAGCAGTACTTC
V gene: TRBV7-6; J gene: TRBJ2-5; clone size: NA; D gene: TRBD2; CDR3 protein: CASSSTSGGQETQYF; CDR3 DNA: TGTGCCAGCAGCTCGACTAGCGGAGGCCAAGAGACCCAGTACTTC
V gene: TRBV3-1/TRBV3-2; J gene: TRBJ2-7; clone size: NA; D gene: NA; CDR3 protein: CASSHQTPSYEQYF; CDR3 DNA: TGTGCCAGCAGCCACCAGACACCCTCCTACGAGCAGTACTTC
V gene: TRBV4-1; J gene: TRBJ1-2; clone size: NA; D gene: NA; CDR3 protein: CASSQSQEVGAKGYTF; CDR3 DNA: TGCGCCAGCAGCCAATCCCAAGAGGTAGGGGCGAAAGGCTACACCTTC
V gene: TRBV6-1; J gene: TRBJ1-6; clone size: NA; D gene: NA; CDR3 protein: CASSEAGALSPLHF; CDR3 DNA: TGTGCCAGCAGTGAAGCGGGGGCGCTTTCACCCCTCCACTTT
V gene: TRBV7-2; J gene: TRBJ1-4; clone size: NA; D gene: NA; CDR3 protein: CASSRVDLSEKLFF; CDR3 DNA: TGTGCCAGCAGCCGCGTGGATTTGTCGGAAAAACTGTTTTTT
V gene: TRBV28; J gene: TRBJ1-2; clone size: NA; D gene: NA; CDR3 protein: CASSSAPGTTANYGYTF; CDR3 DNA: TGTGCCAGCAGTTCAGCTCCCGGGACAACCGCTAACTATGGCTACACCTTC
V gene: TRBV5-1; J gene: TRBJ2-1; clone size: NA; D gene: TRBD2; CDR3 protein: CASSLESGLAGAYNEQFF; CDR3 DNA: TGCGCCAGCAGCTTGGAATCCGGACTAGCGGGAGCATACAATGAGCAGTTCTTC
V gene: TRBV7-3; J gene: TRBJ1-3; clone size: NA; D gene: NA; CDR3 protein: CATATEAGNTIYF; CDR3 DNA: TGTGCCACCGCTACAGAGGCCGGAAACACCATATATTTT
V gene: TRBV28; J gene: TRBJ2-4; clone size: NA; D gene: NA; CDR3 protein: CASSPETGGLAF; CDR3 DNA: TGTGCCAGCAGCCCCGAGACAGGAGGTCTCGCGTTC
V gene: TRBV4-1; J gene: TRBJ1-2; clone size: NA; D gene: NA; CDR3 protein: CASRRMTDTNYGYTF; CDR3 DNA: TGCGCCAGCAGAAGGATGACAGATACCAACTATGGCTACACCTTC
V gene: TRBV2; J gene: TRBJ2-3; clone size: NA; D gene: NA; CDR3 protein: CASSYRDPTTDTQYF; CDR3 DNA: TGTGCCAGCAGTTACCGGGACCCAACCACAGATACGCAGTATTTT
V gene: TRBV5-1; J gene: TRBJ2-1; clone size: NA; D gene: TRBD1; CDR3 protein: CASRPGQPYGDEQFF; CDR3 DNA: TGCGCCAGCCGCCCGGGACAGCCTTACGGCGATGAGCAGTTCTTC
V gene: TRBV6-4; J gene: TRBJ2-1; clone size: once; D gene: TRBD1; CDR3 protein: CASSTGEYNEQFF; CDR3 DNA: TGTGCCAGCAGCACAGGGGAATACAATGAGCAGTTCTTC
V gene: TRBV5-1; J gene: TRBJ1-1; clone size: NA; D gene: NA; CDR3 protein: CASRPRVGQGEMNTEAFF; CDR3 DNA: TGCGCCAGCAGACCTAGGGTGGGCCAGGGCGAAATGAACACTGAAGCTTTCTTT
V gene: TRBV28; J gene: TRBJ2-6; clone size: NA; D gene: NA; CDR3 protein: CASSFSSAVFSGANVLTF; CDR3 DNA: TGTGCCAGCAGTTTCTCTTCGGCAGTCTTCTCTGGGGCCAACGTCCTGACTTTC
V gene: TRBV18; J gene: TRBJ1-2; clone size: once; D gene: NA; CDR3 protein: CASSPIGSGGLDGYTF; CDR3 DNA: TGTGCCAGCTCACCAATAGGTAGTGGGGGATTGGATGGCTACACCTTC
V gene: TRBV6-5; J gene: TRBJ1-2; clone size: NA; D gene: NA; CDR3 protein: CATTTANYGYTF; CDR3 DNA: TGTGCCACTACTACAGCTAACTATGGCTACACCTTC
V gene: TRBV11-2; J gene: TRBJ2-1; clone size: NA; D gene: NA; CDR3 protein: CASSLEAGSSYNEQFF; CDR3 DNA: TGTGCCAGCAGCTTAGAGGCGGGGAGCTCCTACAATGAGCAGTTCTTC
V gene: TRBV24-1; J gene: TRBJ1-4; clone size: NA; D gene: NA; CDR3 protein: CATSDRDPTNEKLFF; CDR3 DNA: TGTGCCACCAGTGATCGGGACCCCACTAATGAAAAACTGTTTTTT
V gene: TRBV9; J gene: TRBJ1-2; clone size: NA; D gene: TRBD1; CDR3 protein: CASSGQTGSGYGYTF; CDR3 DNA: TGTGCCAGCAGCGGACAGACAGGGAGCGGCTATGGCTACACCTTC
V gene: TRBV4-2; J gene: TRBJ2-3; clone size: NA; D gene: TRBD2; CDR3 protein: CASSQAPPGGTSGGSTDTQYF; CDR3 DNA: TGTGCCAGCAGCCAAGCCCCCCCCGGAGGGACTAGCGGGGGAAGCACAGATACGCAGTATTTT
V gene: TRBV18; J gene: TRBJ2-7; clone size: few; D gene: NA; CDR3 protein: CASSPNPGPYEQYF; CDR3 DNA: TGTGCCAGCTCACCAAATCCAGGGCCCTACGAGCAGTACTTC
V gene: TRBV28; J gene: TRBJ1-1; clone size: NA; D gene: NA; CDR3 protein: CAISGEWDTEAFF; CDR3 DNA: TGTGCCATATCAGGGGAGTGGGACACTGAAGCTTTCTTT
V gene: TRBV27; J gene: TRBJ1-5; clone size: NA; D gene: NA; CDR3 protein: CASSFTGTNQPQHF; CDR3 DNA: TGTGCCAGCAGTTTCACCGGGACAAATCAGCCCCAGCATTTT
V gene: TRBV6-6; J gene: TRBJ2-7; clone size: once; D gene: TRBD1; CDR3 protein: CASSYGQGWEQYF; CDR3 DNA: TGTGCCAGCAGTTACGGACAGGGTTGGGAGCAGTACTTC
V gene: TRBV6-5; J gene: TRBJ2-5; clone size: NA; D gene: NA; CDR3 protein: CASSNSRGETQYF; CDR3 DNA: TGTGCCAGCAGTAACTCGCGAGGGGAGACCCAGTACTTC
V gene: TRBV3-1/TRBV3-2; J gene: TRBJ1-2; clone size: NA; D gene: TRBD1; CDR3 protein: CASSSDTGGGYGYTF; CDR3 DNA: TGTGCCAGCAGCTCCGACACAGGGGGCGGCTATGGCTACACCTTC
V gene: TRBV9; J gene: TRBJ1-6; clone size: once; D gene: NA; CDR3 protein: CASTFGANSPLHF; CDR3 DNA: TGTGCCAGCACCTTCGGGGCGAATTCACCCCTCCACTTT
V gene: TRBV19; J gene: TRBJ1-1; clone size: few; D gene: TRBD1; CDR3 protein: CASSNSPGTGSEAFF; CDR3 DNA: TGTGCCAGTAGTAACAGTCCCGGGACAGGGAGTGAGGCTTTCTTT
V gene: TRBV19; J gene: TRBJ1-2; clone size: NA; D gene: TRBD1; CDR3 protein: CASSASGGSYGYTF; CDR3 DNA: TGTGCCAGTAGTGCCTCAGGGGGCTCCTATGGCTACACCTTC
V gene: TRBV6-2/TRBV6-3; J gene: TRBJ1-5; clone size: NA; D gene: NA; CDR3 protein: CASSSGTAFNQPQHF; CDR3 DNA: TGTGCCAGCAGTTCGGGGACGGCCTTCAATCAGCCCCAGCATTTT
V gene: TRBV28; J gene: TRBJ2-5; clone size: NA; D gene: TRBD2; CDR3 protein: CASSGVAGEETQYF; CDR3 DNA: TGTGCCAGCAGTGGGGTAGCGGGAGAAGAGACCCAGTACTTC
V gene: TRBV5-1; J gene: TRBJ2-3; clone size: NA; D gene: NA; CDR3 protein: CASSLGQGTLTDTQYF; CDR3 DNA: TGCGCCAGCAGCTTGGGCCAGGGGACCCTCACAGATACGCAGTATTTT